This T cell receptor beta chain was obtained from a study of blood T cell repertoires in COVID-19. Study details: Collection of acute and convalescent COVID-19 samples took place in the United States, Italy and Spain.

The count of this clone is one. V shed 5 bases and J 5 bases; nucleotides not matched to a gene: 6. Germline loops: CDR1 LNHDA, CDR2 SQIVND (reference sequence). This CDR3 contains 14 residues. Seattle patients were enrolled during active infection and followed longitudinally. Original data processing: Nucleated cell number was recorded as an estimate derived from reference gene primer amplification. The method was immunoSEQ multiplex PCR; TCRdb's version includes in-frame clones alone and lacks a portion of them. D and trimming were read from the DNA, whereas the V and J calls and clone size are those reported in that table. The sample shows more than 150,000 clones, around 86% of them seen only once.

The chain links TRBV19 to TRBJ1-1; TRBD1 matches 9 bases. The sequence was collected from a man aged 60-69 years with COVID-19, enrolled during active disease. The specimen was peripheral blood. The CDR3, as DNA: TGTGCCAGTAGTGAGGGACAGGGAAAGACTGAAGCTTTCTTT. Its translation is CASSEGQGKTEAFF.